A single sample gave rise to the 2 T cell receptor beta chains below, sequenced in a study of blood T cell repertoires in COVID-19. Produced via immunoSEQ multiplex PCR; TCRdb's table is partial and in-frame only. The data contain around 300,000 clones, roughly nine tenths of them singletons. The sample was PBMCs or T cells enriched from blood (not recorded which). The receptors here all came from a middle-aged woman who had recovered from COVID-19.

The chain carries TRBV6-2 or TRBV6-3 and TRBJ2-5; perhaps TRBD1 as D (6 bases). The CDR3 spans 16 residues. The germline V and J ends were trimmed by 1 base and 1 base, with 13 bases remaining between them. Per germline, CDR1 MNHEY and CDR2 SVGEGT. The CDR3 region is CASSYWGRGSQETQYF. In DNA form, the CDR3 reads TGTGCCAGCAGTTACTGGGGCAGGGGATCCCAAGAGACCCAGTACTTC.

The chain joins TRBV6-2 or TRBV6-3 to TRBJ2-2, with 8 bases that match TRBD2. The J segment lost 6 bases and the V segment lost 4 bases, leaving 10 bases of the junction unmatched. The germline CDR1 and CDR2 sequences are MNHEY and SVGEGT. This CDR3 comprises 16 residues. CDR3 bases: TGTGCCAGCAGTTCTCGCCAGCGGGAGCTGGCCGGGGAGCTGTTTTTT. Translation gives CASSSRQRELAGELFF.